This is a list of T cell receptor beta chains from one sample in a study of response to subunit inactivated influenza vaccine. One entry per CDR3 protein, called by TCRdb with MiXCR from the RT-PCR reads. The sample lists 600,000 to 700,000 distinct CDR3 sequences, about 15% seen once, with about 7.4% in the top ten. This sample comprised PBMCs from blood, obtained 14 days before vaccination. All receptors derive from a man in his fifties or sixties who received an inactivated influenza vaccine. Both conserved end residues are part of each CDR3. The D gene is left open where the match is weak. Not all rows give a size; the values are once, few, many and, for expanded clones, a class.

abundance: many; d_gene: NA; j_gene: TRBJ2-7; len: 15; v_gene: TRBV10-2; CDR3nt: TGCGCCAGCAGTGAGAGTTTAGCGTTCTCCTACGAGCAGTACTTC; CDR3aa: CASSESLAFSYEQYF
abundance: NA; d_gene: NA; j_gene: TRBJ2-7; len: 20; v_gene: TRBV11-1; CDR3nt: TGTGCCAGCAGCTCGACGGGACAGGGACGAGTAGCGGGAGTTCCATACGAGCAGTACTTC; CDR3aa: CASSSTGQGRVAGVPYEQYF
abundance: NA; d_gene: TRBD1; j_gene: TRBJ1-6; len: 19; v_gene: TRBV10-3; CDR3nt: TGTGCCATCAGTGAATTTGGACAGGGAGATTATGGGGCTAAATCACCCCTCCACTTT; CDR3aa: CAISEFGQGDYGAKSPLHF
abundance: NA; d_gene: NA; j_gene: TRBJ2-1; len: 15; v_gene: TRBV6-1; CDR3nt: TGTGCCAGCGCTCGTGGGGGTGGCTCCTACAATGAGCAGTTCTTC; CDR3aa: CASARGGGSYNEQFF
abundance: NA; d_gene: NA; j_gene: TRBJ1-5; len: 14; v_gene: TRBV2; CDR3nt: TGTGCCAGCAGTGATTGGCAGGGTGGGCAGCCCCAGCATTTT; CDR3aa: CASSDWQGGQPQHF
abundance: few; d_gene: TRBD2; j_gene: TRBJ2-3; len: 15; v_gene: TRBV20-1; CDR3nt: TGCAGTGCTAGAGTAGCTAGCGGGAGGTCAGATACGCAGTATTTT; CDR3aa: CSARVASGRSDTQYF
abundance: NA; d_gene: TRBD1; j_gene: TRBJ1-4; len: 14; v_gene: TRBV12-3/TRBV12-4; CDR3nt: TGTGCCAGCAGTCAGGGGGCGTCGGGTGAAAAACTGTTTTTT; CDR3aa: CASSQGASGEKLFF
abundance: many; d_gene: NA; j_gene: TRBJ1-3; len: 15; v_gene: TRBV12-3/TRBV12-4; CDR3nt: TGTGCCAGCAGCTCGGACCGGTACTCTGGAAACACCATATATTTT; CDR3aa: CASSSDRYSGNTIYF
abundance: NA; d_gene: NA; j_gene: TRBJ2-2; len: 12; v_gene: TRBV29-1; CDR3nt: TGCAGCGTTGTTGACCACACCGGGGAGCTGTTTTTT; CDR3aa: CSVVDHTGELFF
abundance: few; d_gene: TRBD1; j_gene: TRBJ2-7; len: 16; v_gene: TRBV15; CDR3nt: TGTGCCACCAGCAGACTCCCGGGACAGGGAGTTTACGAGCAGTACTTC; CDR3aa: CATSRLPGQGVYEQYF
abundance: few; d_gene: NA; j_gene: TRBJ2-2; len: 13; v_gene: TRBV9; CDR3nt: TGTGCCAGCAGCGTAGGGGACGGCGGGGAGCTGTTTTTT; CDR3aa: CASSVGDGGELFF
abundance: few; d_gene: NA; j_gene: TRBJ2-3; len: 12; v_gene: TRBV7-9; CDR3nt: TGTGCCAGCAGCTTAGCGCAAGGTCCTTCGTATTTT; CDR3aa: CASSLAQGPSYF
abundance: NA; d_gene: NA; j_gene: TRBJ2-7; len: 13; v_gene: TRBV15; CDR3nt: TGTGCCACCAGCAGAGGGGGGAACTACGAGCAGTACTTC; CDR3aa: CATSRGGNYEQYF
abundance: few; d_gene: NA; j_gene: TRBJ2-7; len: 16; v_gene: TRBV7-8; CDR3nt: TGTGCCAGCAGCTTAGGATCCGCGGTGAGAGCCCGCGAGCAGTACTTC; CDR3aa: CASSLGSAVRAREQYF
abundance: NA; d_gene: TRBD1; j_gene: TRBJ1-6; len: 16; v_gene: TRBV9; CDR3nt: TGTGCCAGCAGCTCTGGGACAGGGAGCCATAATTCACCCCTCCACTTT; CDR3aa: CASSSGTGSHNSPLHF
abundance: NA; d_gene: NA; j_gene: TRBJ2-3; len: 15; v_gene: TRBV6-1; CDR3nt: TGTGCCAGCAGGGACGGGGCCCCTCGCACAGATACGCAGTATTTT; CDR3aa: CASRDGAPRTDTQYF
abundance: NA; d_gene: NA; j_gene: TRBJ2-7; len: 11; v_gene: TRBV6-1; CDR3nt: TGTGCCAGCAGGTGGTCGAACGAGCAGTACTTC; CDR3aa: CASRWSNEQYF
abundance: NA; d_gene: NA; j_gene: TRBJ1-1; len: 15; v_gene: TRBV4-3; CDR3nt: TGCGCCAGCAGCCCCCATTCGTCGGTGAACACTGAAGCTTTCTTT; CDR3aa: CASSPHSSVNTEAFF